Below are 10 T cell receptor beta chains sequenced from a single sample in a study of beta chain features in type 1 diabetes. Study conclusions and caveats: People with Type 1 diabetes carried modestly yet significantly shorter TCRB CDR3s in all four CD4+ subsets.

Expressed TCRB transcripts were sequenced after all isolated RNA was converted to cDNA. Measured with immunoSEQ multiplex PCR; TCRdb has only the in-frame clones, and not every one. The repertoire consists of 600,000 or so clones, with 9.5% to 15% occurring once and the leading ten covering about 0.11%. Which antigens these TCRs recognize remains unknown. The sequenced sample was naive CD4+ T cells from blood. All receptors derive from a man in his thirties or forties with type 1 diabetes.

This clone was detected a few times. This sequence joins TRBV12-5 and TRBJ1-2; TRBD1 agrees at 7 bases. V dropped 6 bases and J dropped 5; count of bases not matched to a gene: 6. Germline assignment: CDR1 LGHNT and CDR2 FRNRAP. There are 13 residues in the CDR3. CDR3 sequence (DNA): TGTGCTAGTGGCCCAGACAGGGATTATGGCTACACCTTC. Translated: CASGPDRDYGYTF. Together with reference TRBV12-5 and TRBJ1-2, the CDR3 gives the full variable domain: DARVTQTPRHKVTEMGQEVTMRCQPILGHNTVFWYRQTMMQGLELLAYFRNRAPLDDSGMPKDRFSAEMPDATLATLKIQPSEPRDSAVYFCASGPDRDYGYTFGSGTRLTVV.

This clone was counted ten times or more. The rearrangement joins TRBV2 to TRBJ2-2, with 7 bases lining up with TRBD1. The CDR3 contains 14 residues. The ends lost 11 bases at V and 3 bases at J; junction bases unmatched: 9. CDR1 and CDR2 (germline): SNHLY, FYNNEI. The CDR3 loop is CASKGDRYTGELFF. The CDR3 nucleotides read TGTGCCTCCAAAGGGGACAGATACACCGGGGAGCTGTTTTTT.

Comment on this clone: The same CDR3 arises from other DNA sequences in this sample as well. This chain links TRBV11-2 with TRBJ2-7; 8 bases align to TRBD1. The CDR3 is 14 residues long. The germline V gene has CDR1 SGHAT and CDR2 FQNNGV. With V trimmed by 4 bases and J by 3 bases, 5 bases remained unmatched. The CDR3 loop reads CASSSRTGSYEQYF. Here the CDR3 DNA reads TGTGCCAGCAGCTCCAGGACAGGGAGCTACGAGCAGTACTTC.

The chain couples TRBV5-1 to TRBJ1-5, with a weak D call TRBD1 (5 bases). Germline CDR1 is SGHRS and CDR2 is YFSETQ. This CDR3 comprises 14 residues. V lost 0 bases to trimming and J lost 7 bases, with 11 bases between them. CDR3 sequence reads: CASSLGEAGQPQHF. The CDR3 bases are TGCGCCAGCAGCTTGGGCGAGGCAGGGCAGCCCCAGCATTTT.

This clone has only a few counts. The chain employs TRBV13 and TRBJ1-2, with a weak D call TRBD1 (6 bases). CDR1 and CDR2 (germline): PRHDT, FYEKMQ (reference sequence). V was shortened by 5 bases and J by 2 bases, with 9 bases between the two germline ends. This CDR3 has 13 amino acids. CDR3 sequence reads: CASSRTVNYGYTF. The CDR3 DNA reads as TGTGCCAGCAGCCGGACAGTAAACTATGGCTACACCTTC.

About this clone: Other DNA sequences of this sample code for an identical CDR3. The chain uses TRBV2 and TRBJ2-5; D assignment may be TRBD1 or TRBD2 (5 bases each). The CDR3 consists of 14 residues. Germline loops: CDR1 SNHLY, CDR2 FYNNEI. Trimming took off 3 bases at V and 2 bases at J, with 10 bases between the two ends. CDR3 in amino acids: CASSDRGGQETQYF. CDR3 bases: TGTGCCAGCAGTGATCGGGGCGGGCAAGAGACCCAGTACTTC.

The chain uses TRBV2 and TRBJ1-1; the D gene is possibly TRBD1 (6 bases). V lost 6 bases, J lost 10 bases, and 12 bases lay in between. Germline V lookup: CDR1 SNHLY, CDR2 FYNNEI. This CDR3 has 11 amino acids. The CDR3: CASSPTGRAFF. CDR3 bases: TGTGCCAGCAGCCCGACAGGTCGAGCTTTCTTT.

The V gene is TRBV18, the J gene TRBJ1-5, with 7 bases that match TRBD1. Germline V gives CDR1 KGHSH, CDR2 LQKENI. The junction had 5 bases not matched to a gene; V was cut back by 3 bases and J by 0 bases. The length of the CDR3 is 16 residues. The CDR3 nucleotides are TGTGCCAGCTCACCCGGACAGGCGGATAGCAATCAGCCCCAGCATTTT. Its translation: CASSPGQADSNQPQHF.

The V call is TRBV29-1, the J call TRBJ2-3, with TRBD2 matching over 11 bases. V shed 4 bases and J 0 bases; nucleotides not matched to a gene: 6. CDR3 length: 16 residues. Germline lookup yields CDR1 SQVTM and CDR2 ANQGSEA. The CDR3 sequence is CSVGLAGLTSTDTQYF. The CDR3 DNA is TGCAGCGTTGGACTAGCGGGGCTAACTAGCACAGATACGCAGTATTTT.

The chain combines TRBV30 with TRBJ1-6; 8 bases are shared with TRBD1. CDR1 GTSNPN and CDR2 SVGIG come from the germline V gene (reference sequence). This CDR3 is built from 15 residues. Losses at the gene ends were 5 bases for V and 7 bases for J; bases not matched to a gene: 10. Written as DNA, the CDR3 is TGTGCCTGGGGCTACAGGGGGGACGCGAATTCACCCCTCCACTTT. It is translated as CAWGYRGDANSPLHF.